This T cell receptor beta chain appears in the sequencing data of a study of T cells in Graves' hyperthyroidism and ophthalmopathy. Looking at the study overall: Peripheral blood was acquired at first diagnosis, ahead of any therapy whatsoever. Broader study findings: Most thyroid clonotypes expanded above 0.001 were also detected in blood. Ophthalmopathy was separated from stable hyperthyroidism by a 13 V-J model.

Turning to this clonotype: Antigen specificity is unknown.

TCR beta CDR3 regions were amplified from RNA. The TCR CDR3 was amplified in a first-round RT-PCR using the HTBI primer set. TCRdb redid the calling of the multiplex PCR reads with MiXCR, one entry per CDR3 protein. This table holds about 350,000 distinct CDR3 sequences, about a sixth found once. Per the germline V gene, CDR1 is SNHLY and CDR2 is FYNNEI. The CDR3 totals 15 residues. V was pared by 7 bases and J by 3 bases, with 13 bases between. Material for sequencing was blood. This chain joins TRBV2 and TRBJ2-6, with TRBD2 as a possible D gene (5 bases). This clonotype originated in a woman aged 40 to 50 with Graves' ophthalmopathy. This chain's CDR3 is CASKREGSGANVLTF. As DNA, the CDR3 is TGTGCCAGCAAGCGTGAGGGAAGTGGGGCCAACGTCCTGACTTTC.